This TCR beta chain was profiled in a study of blood T cells in healthy people across ages. Regarding the study as a whole: The donors' CMV status was not determined, possibly confounding changes in expanded clonotypes.

The CDR3 covers 11 residues. Germline V gives CDR1 ENHRY, CDR2 SYGVKD. V was clipped by 5 bases and J by 4 bases, with 5 bases between them. Using a J-beta primer mix together with a sample-barcoded 5' primer, a second PCR was run for roughly 7 to 12 cycles. Tagging of each cDNA molecule was performed by a template-switch adaptor with 12 random nucleotides. TCRdb reprocessed the 5' RACE reads with MiXCR, giving one entry per CDR3 protein. The profile shows 2 million or so distinct CDR3 sequences, about 50% of them singletons. Approximately 10 milliliters was the volume of peripheral blood drawn from each donor. In the case of this clonotype: The antigen is unknown.

The clonotype originates from a woman between 35 and 50 years old in good health. The J gene is TRBJ1-2, the V gene TRBV10-3; D is unresolved. Sequences were obtained from blood. Here the CDR3 DNA reads TGTGCCATCAGTCATTTCTATGGCTACACCTTC. Protein sequence: CAISHFYGYTF.